This T cell receptor (beta chain) comes out of a study of post-analysis software for immune sequencing data. Whole-study findings and limits: Clustering by F measure revealed strong co-clustering among samples prepared together in one batch. With TRBV5-6, TRBV5-1 and TRBV20-1 included, 5 or 6 TRBV segments were more frequent in patients than in controls. Significantly lower normalized Chao1 diversity was seen in multiple sclerosis patients than in controls.

The table lists this clonotype with many counts. Antigen unknown. A much larger clone is a single base away; this may be a read error. The authors incorporated unique molecular identifiers into the TCR beta cDNA libraries. Researchers reported 400,000 to 550,000 cDNA molecules coming from approximately 0.91 to 9.4 million T cells. TCRdb fed the PCR reads into MiXCR, producing one record per CDR3 protein. The sample includes a few hundred thousand distinct CDR3 sequences, about 40% seen only once; the top ten take 4% to 6%. Deletions cut 4 bases from V and 1 base from J, with 10 bases between. This CDR3 is built from 14 residues. Germline V lookup: CDR1 SGHTA, CDR2 FQGNSA.

The source is a girl aged 10 to 17 with multiple sclerosis. The sequencing input was blood. This chain uses TRBV7-2 with TRBJ2-5; no clear D gene. The CDR3, as DNA: TGTGCCAGCAGCTGTGTCCGTTTCCAAGAGACCCAGTACTTC. Translation gives CASSCVRFQETQYF.